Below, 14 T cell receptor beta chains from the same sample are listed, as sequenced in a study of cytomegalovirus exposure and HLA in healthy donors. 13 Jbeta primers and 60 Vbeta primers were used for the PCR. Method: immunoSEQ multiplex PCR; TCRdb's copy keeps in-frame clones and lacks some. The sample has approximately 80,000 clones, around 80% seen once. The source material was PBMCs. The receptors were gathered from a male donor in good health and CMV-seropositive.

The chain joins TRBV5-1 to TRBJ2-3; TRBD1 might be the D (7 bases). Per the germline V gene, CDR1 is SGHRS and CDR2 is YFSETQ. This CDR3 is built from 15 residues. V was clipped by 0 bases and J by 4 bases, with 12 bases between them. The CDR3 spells CASSLARGVADTQYF. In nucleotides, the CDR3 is TGCGCCAGCAGCTTGGCCAGGGGGGTGGCAGATACGCAGTATTTT.

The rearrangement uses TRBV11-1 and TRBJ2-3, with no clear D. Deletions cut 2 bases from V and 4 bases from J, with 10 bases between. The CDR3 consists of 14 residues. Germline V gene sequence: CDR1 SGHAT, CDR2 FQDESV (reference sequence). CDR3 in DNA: TGTGCCAGCAGCTTACGACTCCGTTCAGATACGCAGTATTTT. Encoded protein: CASSLRLRSDTQYF.

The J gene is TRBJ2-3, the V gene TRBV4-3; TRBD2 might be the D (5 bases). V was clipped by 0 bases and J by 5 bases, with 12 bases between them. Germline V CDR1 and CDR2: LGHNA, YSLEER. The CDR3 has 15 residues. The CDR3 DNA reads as TGCGCCAGCAGCCAAGATCGGCAGGCGGGAGATACGCAGTATTTT. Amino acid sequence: CASSQDRQAGDTQYF.

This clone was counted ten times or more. Here the CDR3 DNA reads TGTGCCAGCAGCGCGACCGGGACTAGCGGGACGCGTGAGCAGTTCTTC. This gives the protein CASSATGTSGTREQFF. V and J are TRBV13 and TRBJ2-1; 13 nucleotides line up with TRBD2. The CDR3 runs 16 residues. Germline V gene lookup returns CDR1 PRHDT and CDR2 FYEKMQ (reference sequence). J was trimmed by 9 bases and V by 5 bases; bases with no gene match: 10.

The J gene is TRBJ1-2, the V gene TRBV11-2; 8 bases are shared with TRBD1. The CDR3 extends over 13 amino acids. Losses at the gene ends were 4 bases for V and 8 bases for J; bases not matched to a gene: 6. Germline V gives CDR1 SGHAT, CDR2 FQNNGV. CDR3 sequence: CASSSTGAGGYTF. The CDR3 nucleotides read TGTGCCAGCAGCTCGACAGGGGCGGGAGGCTACACCTTC.

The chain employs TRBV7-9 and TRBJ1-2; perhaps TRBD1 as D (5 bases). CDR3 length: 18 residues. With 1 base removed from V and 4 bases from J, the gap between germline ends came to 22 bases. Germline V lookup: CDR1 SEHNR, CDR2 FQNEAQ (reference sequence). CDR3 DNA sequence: TGTGCCAGCAGCTTAGGGGTTCTACAGGTTCTCACGGCCTATGGCTACACCTTC. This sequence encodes CASSLGVLQVLTAYGYTF. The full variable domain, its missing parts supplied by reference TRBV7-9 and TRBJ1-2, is DTGVSQNPRHKITKRGQNVTFRCDPISEHNRLYWYRQTLGQGPEFLTYFQNEAQLEKSRLLSDRFSAERPKGSFSTLEIQRTEQGDSAMYLCASSLGVLQVLTAYGYTFGSGTRLTVV.

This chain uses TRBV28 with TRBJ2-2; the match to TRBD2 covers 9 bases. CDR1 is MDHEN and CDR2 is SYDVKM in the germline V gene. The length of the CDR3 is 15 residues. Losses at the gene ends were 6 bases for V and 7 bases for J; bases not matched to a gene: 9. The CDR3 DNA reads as TGTGCCAGCAGCTACCCTGGCGGGAGGGACGGGGAGCTGTTTTTT. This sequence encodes CASSYPGGRDGELFF.

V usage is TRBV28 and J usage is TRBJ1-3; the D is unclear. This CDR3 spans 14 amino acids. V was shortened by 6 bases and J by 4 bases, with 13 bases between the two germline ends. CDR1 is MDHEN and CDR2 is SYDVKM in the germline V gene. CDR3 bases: TGTGCCAGCAGCCGCTCCGGGTGGGGAAACACCATATATTTT. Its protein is CASSRSGWGNTIYF.

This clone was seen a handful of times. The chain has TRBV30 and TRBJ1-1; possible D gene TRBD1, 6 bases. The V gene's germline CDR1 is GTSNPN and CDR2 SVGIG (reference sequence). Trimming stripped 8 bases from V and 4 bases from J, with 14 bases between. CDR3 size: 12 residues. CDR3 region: CAGSRGGTEAFF. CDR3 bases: TGTGCCGGGTCGAGAGGGGGCACTGAAGCTTTCTTT.

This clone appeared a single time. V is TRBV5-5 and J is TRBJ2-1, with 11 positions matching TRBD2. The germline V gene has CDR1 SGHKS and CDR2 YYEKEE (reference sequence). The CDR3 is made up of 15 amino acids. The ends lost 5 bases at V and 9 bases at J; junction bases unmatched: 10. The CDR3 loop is CASRRGLAGSLEQFF. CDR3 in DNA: TGTGCCAGCAGACGCGGACTAGCGGGCTCGCTTGAGCAGTTCTTC.

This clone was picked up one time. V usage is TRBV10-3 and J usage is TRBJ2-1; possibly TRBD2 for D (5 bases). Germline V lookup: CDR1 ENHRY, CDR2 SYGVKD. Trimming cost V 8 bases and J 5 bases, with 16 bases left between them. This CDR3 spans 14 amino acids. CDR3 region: CAIRSGAKDNEQFF. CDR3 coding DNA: TGTGCCATCCGAAGCGGAGCTAAAGACAATGAGCAGTTCTTC.

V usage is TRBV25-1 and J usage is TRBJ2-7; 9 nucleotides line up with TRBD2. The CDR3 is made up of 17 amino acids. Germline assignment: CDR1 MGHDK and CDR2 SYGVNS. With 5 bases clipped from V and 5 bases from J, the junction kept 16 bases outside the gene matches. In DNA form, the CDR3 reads TGTGCCAGCAGTTACTCTGTAGCGGGAGTCGGGTCCCACGAGCAGTACTTC. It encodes CASSYSVAGVGSHEQYF.

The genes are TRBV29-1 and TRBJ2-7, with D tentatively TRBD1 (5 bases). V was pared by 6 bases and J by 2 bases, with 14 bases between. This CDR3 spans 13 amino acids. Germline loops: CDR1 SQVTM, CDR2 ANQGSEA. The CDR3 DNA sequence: TGCAGCGTCCGGGCAGGGATCGCCTACGAGCAGTACTTC. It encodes CSVRAGIAYEQYF.

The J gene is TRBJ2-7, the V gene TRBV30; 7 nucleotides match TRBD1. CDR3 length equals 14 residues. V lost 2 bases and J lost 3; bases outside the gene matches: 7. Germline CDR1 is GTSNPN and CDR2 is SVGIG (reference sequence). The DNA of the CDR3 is TGTGCCTGGAGTAACCCCGGGACAGTCTACGAGCAGTACTTC. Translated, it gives CAWSNPGTVYEQYF.